The clone carrying this T cell receptor (beta chain) was seen a handful of times. This sample is part of a study of cytomegalovirus exposure and HLA in healthy donors. A multiplex PCR was run with 60 Vbeta primers and 13 Jbeta primers. The data were produced by immunoSEQ multiplex PCR, yet TCRdb's version contains in-frame clones alone and is incomplete. The sample has approximately 84,000 clones, roughly 77% seen once. This CDR3 has 14 residues. Germline trimming cut 2 bases from V and 7 bases from J; bases unmatched to any gene: 3. Germline V gene sequence: CDR1 LNHDA, CDR2 SQIVND (reference sequence).

The sequencing sample was made of PBMCs. The chain employs TRBV19 and TRBJ1-4; 8 bases match TRBD1. The TCR originated in a man in his forties in good health and CMV-seronegative. CDR3: CASSIQGAFEKLFF. CDR3 DNA: TGTGCCAGTAGTATACAGGGGGCTTTTGAAAAACTGTTTTTT.